This TCR beta chain was observed in a study of T cells in Graves' hyperthyroidism and ophthalmopathy (dated by TCRdb to about 2019). Notes on the research overall: Peripheral blood was sampled at the time of initial diagnosis, prior to any treatment. A discovery cohort of 95 to 100 patients, about 40 with Graves' ophthalmopathy and about 58 with stable Graves' hyperthyroidism, was used to find distinguishing TCR V-J signatures. Prospective prediction of ophthalmopathy was tested in an independent validation cohort consisting of under 20 hyperthyroidism patients and 15 or so patients who later progressed to ophthalmopathy. For training and testing, the 95 to 100 patients in the discovery cohort were randomly divided in a 7:3 ratio. The study also compared thyroid tissue and blood T-cell repertoires from 6 or 7 Graves' hyperthyroidism patients. After sampling, hyperthyroidism patients received methimazole starting at 30 mg daily, and ophthalmopathy patients received high-dose intravenous methylprednisolone. The paper describes TCR Vbeta CDR3 sequencing of 120 to 150 peripheral blood samples, made up of 43 ophthalmopathy patients, over 70 hyperthyroidism patients and roughly 17 progressor patients. Study-wide findings and limitations: A 13 V-J signature model separated ophthalmopathy from stable hyperthyroidism, with over 85% sensitivity and roughly 84% specificity in cross-validation and 80%/75% in testing. No statistical method was used to fix the sample size in advance, and group allocation was not hidden from the investigators. Most expanded thyroid clonotypes (frequency above 0.001) were also detected in blood, a finding suggesting that blood repertoires may reflect thyroid immune responses. In validation, the model predicted progression to ophthalmopathy a median of approximately 6.6 months before onset, with 70% to 71% sensitivity and more than 72% specificity.

Looking up the germline V gene yields CDR1 SGHTA and CDR2 FQGNSA. The CDR3 measures 13 amino acids from cysteine to phenylalanine. Left in the record is the CDR3 DNA by itself, 39 bases read in frame from the first base. V is cut by 2 bases and J by 8 bases, and the space between the germline ends is 12 bases. The TCR beta CDR3 regions were amplified from RNA transcripts. For the first round of RT-PCR on the TCR CDR3, the HTBI primer set was used together with the Qiagen OneStep RT-PCR kit. A second multiplex PCR round built the libraries, followed by size selection and purification. Paired-end sequencing of the libraries was performed with 100 bp reads on an Illumina HiSeq2000. Processing in the source paper ran as follows. SOAPnuke was used to process the raw data, with reads discarded if the reads contained adapters or uncalled bases, had a mean Phred below 15, or lacked an exact constant-primer or identifier match. High-quality paired reads were merged using COPE v1.2.5, and each unique nucleotide sequence was defined as a clonotype. Clonotypes were aligned to IMGT TRBV, TRBD and TRBJ reference segments using MiTCR v1.1. Only V-J combinations with frequency above 0.0001, covering about 99% of repertoires, were analysed. The TCS score was defined as F50 (clonal expansion) divided by E x V (chaos), with BLOSUM62-based TCRdist calculated between CDR3 peptides within each V-J. Welch's t-statistics and random forest reduced 500 to 550 V-J features to 10 to 15, which were used in a naive Bayes classifier (R e1071). TCRdb redid the processing of the public reads, applying fastp at Q25 and MiXCR, and retained in-frame beta chains. Identical CDR3 protein sequences are pooled into one entry, listed with their most common genes and DNA. The authors' filters were not applied to this entry. This sample is represented by about 360,000 distinct CDR3 sequences; approximately 19% of them were singletons. The ten largest clones represent about 4% of the sample.

To note about this clonotype: Its specific antigen is unknown. No quality values exist for individual bases; no much larger clone is one base distant.

A patient counted as having stable Graves' hyperthyroidism if no progression to ophthalmopathy occurred over 18 months of follow-up. The hyperthyroidism patients were between 18 and 65 years old and newly diagnosed, with a disease duration of less than 2 months. Exclusion was applied to patients with uncontrolled infections, other autoimmune diseases, pregnancy or lactation. Diagnoses were based on clinical symptoms, serum thyroxine and TRAb, thyroid ultrasound and orbital computed tomography. PBMCs were isolated from 7.5 to 10 ml of fresh peripheral blood by Ficoll-Paque density gradient centrifugation. Trizol reagent was used to extract total RNA, and RNA quality was then checked on an Agilent 2100 Bioanalyzer.

The sequence was collected from a woman under 30 with Graves' hyperthyroidism. Sequenced sample: blood. The V and J segments used are TRBV7-2 and TRBJ1-2; no D segment can be confidently identified. The DNA sequence is as follows: TGTGCCAGCAGCTTACGGGGAGCGGCGGGCTACACCTTC. This yields the protein CASSLRGAAGYTF.